This T cell receptor beta chain derives from a study of T cell repertoires in cytomegalovirus infection (dated by TCRdb to between 2018 and 2020). Background on the whole study: Donor HLA type was relevant to the analysis, because carriage of CMV infection together with the matching HLA type was indicated by public TCR beta signatures. Findings and caveats that apply to the study as a whole: In both this cohort and an independent roughly 400-donor cohort, the cumulative frequency of public TCR beta family members distinguished carriers of CMV infection plus the relevant HLA type. The ex vivo response was dominated by HLA-C-restricted CMV-specific TCR beta clonotypes, which also provided the single most frequent clonotype in two of eight donors.

Sequenced on an Illumina HiSeq 1500. TCRdb reran the public reads through fastp at Q25 and MiXCR, keeping productive beta chains. Rows with a matching CDR3 protein are joined into one entry that keeps the most common DNA and genes. This sample holds approximately 490,000 distinct CDR3 sequences; roughly 10% were observed only once. 10% to 13% of the sample is taken by the ten largest. With regard to this clonotype: The antigen it recognizes is unknown. Base qualities are missing; no much larger clone stands one base away.

CDR1 MGHRA and CDR2 YSYEKL were looked up in the germline V gene. The CDR3 spans 14 residues, from the cysteine through the phenylalanine. Just CDR3 DNA is preserved here, 42 bases in frame from base 1. Trimming costs V 1 base and J 5 bases, and their ends lie 12 bases apart. Recombination connected TRBV4-1 to TRBJ2-7; a tentative D match to TRBD2 spans 5 bases. Sequencing was done on a sample of PBMCs. The receptor was isolated from a human donor in good health (CMV status not recorded). Some clones in this sample may be carry-over from other donors' samples. The CDR3 sequence is CASSQVGGRDEQYF. The DNA sequence follows: TGCGCCAGCAGCCAAGTCGGAGGACGGGACGAGCAGTACTTC.